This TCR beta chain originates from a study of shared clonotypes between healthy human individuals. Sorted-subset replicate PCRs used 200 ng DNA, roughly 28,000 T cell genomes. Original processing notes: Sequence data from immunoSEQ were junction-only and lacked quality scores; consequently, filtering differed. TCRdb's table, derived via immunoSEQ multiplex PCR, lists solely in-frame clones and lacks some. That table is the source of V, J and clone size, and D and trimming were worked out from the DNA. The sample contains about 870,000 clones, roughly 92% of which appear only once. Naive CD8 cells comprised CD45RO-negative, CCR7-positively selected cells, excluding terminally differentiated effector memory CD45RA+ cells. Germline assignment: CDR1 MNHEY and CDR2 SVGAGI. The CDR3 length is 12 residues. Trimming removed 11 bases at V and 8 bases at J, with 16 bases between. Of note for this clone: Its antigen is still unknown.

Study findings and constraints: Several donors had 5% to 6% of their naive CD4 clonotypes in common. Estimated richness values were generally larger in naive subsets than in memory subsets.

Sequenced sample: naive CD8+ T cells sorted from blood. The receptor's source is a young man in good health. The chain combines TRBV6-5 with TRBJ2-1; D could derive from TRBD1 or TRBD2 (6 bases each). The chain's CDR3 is CAGGPSIHEQFF. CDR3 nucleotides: TGTGCCGGGGGGCCTAGCATTCATGAGCAGTTCTTC.